This T cell receptor beta chain was captured by sequencing in a study of cytomegalovirus exposure and HLA in healthy donors. Overall study findings and caveats: In a later analysis, TCR beta V- and J-gene trimming showed a link to a missense DCLRE1C variant. CMV serostatus alone was available as immune exposure information. There were several of the most significant clusters that appeared linked to common viral pathogens in a later analysis. In vitro confirmation showed a few CMV-associated chains to be CMV antigen specific.

A note on this clone: What it recognizes is unknown. The sample holds other DNA sequences that translate to the same CDR3.

The primer mix had 60 Vbeta and 13 Jbeta primers. Profiled with immunoSEQ multiplex PCR; TCRdb holds only in-frame clones, not every one. The profile shows around 140,000 clones, 75% to 90% of them singletons. The CDR3 totals 12 residues. V shed 5 bases, J shed 11 bases, and the junction held 5 bases outside the gene matches. Germline CDR1 is SEHNR and CDR2 is FQNEAQ (reference sequence). The sequence was obtained from a woman in her 50s in good health and CMV-seropositive. The rearrangement links TRBV7-9 to TRBJ2-1; 8 positions match TRBD1. The source material was PBMCs. The DNA for the CDR3 is TGTGCCAGCAGCCCGCGACAGGGGAAGCAGTTCTTC. It specifies CASSPRQGKQFF. Complete variable domain (other parts from reference TRBV7-9 and TRBJ2-1): DTGVSQNPRHKITKRGQNVTFRCDPISEHNRLYWYRQTLGQGPEFLTYFQNEAQLEKSRLLSDRFSAERPKGSFSTLEIQRTEQGDSAMYLCASSPRQGKQFFGPGTRLTVL.